This TCR beta chain is from a study of regulatory T cells in long-lasting Graves disease (dated by TCRdb to the early 2020s). Regarding the complete study: Persistent Graves' disease was defined as persistently positive TSH receptor autoantibodies together with antithyroid drug treatment for over 5 years. This study used TCR sequencing and RNA sequencing of peripheral blood to compare persistent Graves' disease patients against newly diagnosed Graves' disease patients. The study took place in China and was registered as a clinical trial. A total of 33 samples were covered by TCR sequencing, comprising approximately 13 persistent and around 20 newly diagnosed Graves' disease patients. Antithyroid drugs had been taken for around 9.8 years on average by persistent Graves' disease patients in the clinical cohort. The study at large found these results: Compared with newly diagnosed patients, persistent Graves' disease patients had lower TCR Shannon entropy and fewer highly expanded clones, which suggests clonal expansion. The small sample size was acknowledged by the authors as a limitation that may reduce accuracy. Only peripheral blood was studied, because thyroid tissue, the primary lesion, was inaccessible. Only the TCR beta chain was sequenced and analyzed. Persistent patients shared more public clonotypes among themselves (around 2,800) than newly diagnosed patients did (more than 850). Preferential use of TRBV28, TRBJ1-2 and TRBJ2-5 was observed in persistent disease, whereas TRBV20-1 and TRBJ2-1 were favored in newly diagnosed disease.

The label giving this sample's time point can be read as: persistent/refractory GD, antithyroid drugs over 5 years with positive TRAb. RNA was extracted from PBMCs in TRIzol for both TCR sequencing and RNA sequencing. Graves' disease was diagnosed according to American Thyroid Association guidelines. The patients came from an endocrinology department in Xi'an, China. From each patient, around 9.3 milliliters of peripheral blood was collected into an EDTA anticoagulant tube. Ficoll Paque Plus density gradient separation was used to isolate PBMCs, and no additional T cell sorting was done. An Agilent 2100 Bioanalyzer and agarose gel were used to assess RNA quality, and a NanoDrop 2000 was used to measure RNA concentration. The sample holds a few counts of this clonotype. Its antigen has not been determined. Base qualities are missing; no much larger clone stands one base away. As encoded in the germline V gene, CDR1 is SQVTM while CDR2 is ANQGSEA. V is pared back by 0 bases and J by 4 bases, with 18 bases lying between the germline termini. CDR3 length: 16 amino acids, cysteine to phenylalanine. The sequence is cut down to CDR3 DNA, 48 bases in frame from base 1.

The library was built by means of multiplex PCR. Reads for this sample came from an Illumina HiSeq 4000. iRepertoire HTBI primers and Arm-PCR amplification of CDR3 regions were used to construct TCR beta libraries. Before sequencing, the PCR products underwent gel purification. The source study handled its data this way. A total of roughly 67 TRBV and 14 TRBJ segments were identified across samples and were used for gene usage analysis of CDR3 amino acid clonotypes. COPE and FqMerger were used to merge the filtered high-quality paired reads into contigs. BLAST was used to align contigs to IMGT TRBV, TRBD and TRBJ reference genes, and CDR3 was defined according to IMGT. Any clonotype with a frequency above 0.1% was classified as a highly expanded clone. Shannon entropy was used to measure repertoire diversity, and the Gini coefficient was used to measure V-J evenness. Public clonotypes were defined as clonotypes shared by more than one individual. Through fastp at Q25 and MiXCR, TCRdb rebuilt clones from the public reads, retaining in-frame beta chains. Identical CDR3 protein sequences are pooled into one entry, listed with their most common genes and DNA. TCRdb, rather than the study authors, made the V and J calls. In this sample the table shows about 430,000 distinct CDR3 sequences, 21% of which occur a single time. Around an eighth of the sample goes to the ten largest clones.

The TCR originated in a female donor with Graves disease. Sequenced material: peripheral blood mononuclear cells (PBMCs), taken when the disease was refractory, from a patient treated with antithyroid drugs. In this chain, TRBV29-1 is recombined with TRBJ1-1, with a tentative D gene TRBD1 over 5 matching bases. The sequenced DNA: TGCAGCGTTGAAGATCGAGCGGGACTGAGAACCACTGAAGCTTTCTTT. It is translated as CSVEDRAGLRTTEAFF.